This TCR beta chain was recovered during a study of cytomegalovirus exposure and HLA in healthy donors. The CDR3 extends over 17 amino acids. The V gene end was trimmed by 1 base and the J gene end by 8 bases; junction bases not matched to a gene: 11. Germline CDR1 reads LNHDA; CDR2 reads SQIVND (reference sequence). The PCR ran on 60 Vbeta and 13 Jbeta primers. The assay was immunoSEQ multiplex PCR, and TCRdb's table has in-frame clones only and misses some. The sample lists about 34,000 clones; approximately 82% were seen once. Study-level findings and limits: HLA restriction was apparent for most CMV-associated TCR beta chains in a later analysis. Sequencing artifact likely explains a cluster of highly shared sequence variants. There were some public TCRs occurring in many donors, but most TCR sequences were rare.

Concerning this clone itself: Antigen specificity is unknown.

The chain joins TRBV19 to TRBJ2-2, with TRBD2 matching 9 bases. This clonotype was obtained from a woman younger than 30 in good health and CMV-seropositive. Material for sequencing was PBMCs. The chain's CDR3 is CASSIVPAGGPSGELFF. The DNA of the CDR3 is TGTGCCAGTAGTATAGTTCCCGCGGGGGGGCCGTCGGGGGAGCTGTTTTTT.